Listed below are T cell receptor beta chains from one sample, sequenced in a study of CD8+ T cells in alopecia areata. Profiling relied on immunoSEQ multiplex PCR, and the TCRdb table lists in-frame clones only, not all of them. The data contain 90,000 to 150,000 clones, roughly two fifths of them seen just once; the ten biggest clones take up approximately 2.8%. Sequencing input: CD4+ T cells sorted from blood. These receptors originate from a human donor with alopecia areata. CDR3s include the opening cysteine and the closing phenylalanine or tryptophan. The D gene is left open where the match is weak. Clone size is stated in some rows and not others, as once, few, many or a class when expanded.

>TRBJ2-4|.|TRBV5-6|.
TGTGCCAGCAGCCAGGACGTCAAAAACATTCAGTACTTC
CASSQDVKNIQYF
>TRBJ1-1|once|TRBV7-2|.
TGTGCCAGCAGCTTGGCGGGGTCTGCTGAAGCTTTCTTT
CASSLAGSAEAFF
>TRBJ1-2|.|TRBV23-1|TRBD1
TGCGCCAGCAGGCCCAACAGGGGGTTGGACTATGGCTACACCTTC
CASRPNRGLDYGYTF
>TRBJ2-7|once|TRBV29-1|.
TGCAGCGCCGGGACATGGGGAGACTACGAGCAGTACTTC
CSAGTWGDYEQYF
>TRBJ2-6|.|TRBV2|.
TGTGCCGCCGGCGGTGCAAGGCTGGGGAGCTCTGGGGCCAACGTCCTGACTTTC
CAAGGARLGSSGANVLTF
>TRBJ2-3|.|TRBV10-1|TRBD2
TGCGCCAGCAGTGAAGCGGGGGCCCAGGGGAATACGCAGTATTTT
CASSEAGAQGNTQYF
>TRBJ2-3|.|TRBV5-1|.
TGCGCCAGCGGATCTTCGGGGGGCCGGACAGATACGCAGTATTTT
CASGSSGGRTDTQYF
>TRBJ2-6|.|TRBV18|.
TGTGCCAGCTCACCGCCACTCTCTGGGGCCAACGTCCTGACTTTC
CASSPPLSGANVLTF
>TRBJ2-4|few|TRBV30|.
TGTGCCTGGAGTGTTTCTCGGAAACAGTACTTC
CAWSVSRKQYF
>TRBJ2-1|.|TRBV19|.
TGTGCCAGTAGTATAGAACGCTCCTATGAGCAGTTCTTC
CASSIERSYEQFF
>TRBJ1-1|.|TRBV5-1|.
TGCGCCAGCAGCCGAGGAACGGGGAACACTGAAGCTTTCTTT
CASSRGTGNTEAFF
>TRBJ2-3|few|TRBV28|TRBD1
TGTGCCAGCAGTTACATTCGACAGGGGGGGAGCACAGATACGCAGTATTTT
CASSYIRQGGSTDTQYF
>TRBJ2-2|.|TRBV9|.
TGTGCCAGCAGCGTAGGCGGAAACACCGGGGAGCTGTTTTTT
CASSVGGNTGELFF
>TRBJ2-6|.|TRBV5-4|.
TGTGCCAGCAGCTCCCCGACCGCTGGGGCCAACGTCCTGACTTTC
CASSSPTAGANVLTF
>TRBJ2-7|once|TRBV5-1|TRBD2
TGCGCCAGCAGCAACCCGGGGAGCGGGAGCTACGAGCAGTACTTC
CASSNPGSGSYEQYF
>TRBJ2-2|.|TRBV30|.
TGTGCCTCCCAATACACCGGGGAGCTGTTTTTT
CASQYTGELFF
>TRBJ2-2|.|TRBV5-1|.
TGCGCCAGCAGCGGATTACACACCGGGGAGCTGTTTTTT
CASSGLHTGELFF
>TRBJ2-7|.|TRBV30|.
TGTGCCTGGGGGATGACTGTTATCGGCGAGCAGTACTTC
CAWGMTVIGEQYF
>TRBJ2-7|.|TRBV7-9|.
TGTGCCAGCAGCACTAGCTCAGCGCAGTACTTC
CASSTSSAQYF
>TRBJ2-6|.|TRBV7-3|.
TGTGCCAGCAGCCCATGGGGAGCTCCCATAGACTCTGGGGCCAACGTCCTGACTTTC
CASSPWGAPIDSGANVLTF
>TRBJ1-5|.|TRBV23-1|.
TGCGCCAGCAGTCAAAGTTATGACGGGACCCAGCATTTT
CASSQSYDGTQHF
>TRBJ2-7|few|TRBV5-1|TRBD1
TGCGCCAGCAGCTTGGGACAGGGCCCCTACGAGCAGTACTTC
CASSLGQGPYEQYF
>TRBJ2-5|.|TRBV11-2|TRBD1
TGTGCCAGCAGCGTCCGACAGGGGTTGTGGGAGACCCAGTACTTC
CASSVRQGLWETQYF
>TRBJ2-3|.|TRBV29-1|.
TGCAGCGTGGACCCCACAGATACGCAGTATTTT
CSVDPTDTQYF
>TRBJ1-1|few|TRBV7-2|.
TGTGCCAGCAGCTTAGCAATTCAGGTGGGAGCTTTCTTT
CASSLAIQVGAFF
>TRBJ1-5|.|TRBV7-9|.
TGTGCCAGCAGCCGGGTGCGGGACACTCAACTGGAACAGCCCCAGCATTTT
CASSRVRDTQLEQPQHF
>TRBJ2-1|.|TRBV28|.
TGTGCCAGCAGTCCCTTGGGGGTCTCCTACAATGAGCAGTTCTTC
CASSPLGVSYNEQFF
>TRBJ1-5|few|TRBV7-9|TRBD1
TGTGCCAGCAGCTTACAGGGGGATCAGCCCCAGCATTTT
CASSLQGDQPQHF
>TRBJ2-1|.|TRBV19|TRBD2
TGTGCCAGTAGTCGGTGGGGGGGGACGGATGAGCAGTTCTTC
CASSRWGGTDEQFF
>TRBJ1-1|few|TRBV29-1|.
TGCAGCGTTGAACAGCAGGTGAACACTGAAGCTTTCTTT
CSVEQQVNTEAFF
>TRBJ1-2|.|TRBV10-3|.
TGTGCCATCAGTGAGTCGAAGGCAGGAGCTAACTATGGCTACACCTTC
CAISESKAGANYGYTF
>TRBJ2-7|few|TRBV29-1|.
TGCAGCGTTGGGCGACTAGGAGGCTACGAGCAGTACTTC
CSVGRLGGYEQYF
>TRBJ2-7|.|TRBV27|.
TGTGCCACCGGGCCCACCTACGAGCAGTACTTC
CATGPTYEQYF
>TRBJ2-3|few|TRBV30|TRBD2
TGTGCCTGGAGGGCTAGCGGGAGCACAGATACGCAGTATTTT
CAWRASGSTDTQYF
>TRBJ1-1|.|TRBV29-1|TRBD1
TGCAGCGTCAAAGACAGGGGGCGAGCTAACACTGAAGCTTTCTTT
CSVKDRGRANTEAFF
>TRBJ2-5|.|TRBV6-1|.
TGTGCCAGCAGTCGGGACTTCCCGGAGGCCCAGTACTTC
CASSRDFPEAQYF
>TRBJ1-6|.|TRBV4-1|.
TGCGCCAGCAGCCAGGCAGGGTGGGGGGATTCACCCCTCCACTTT
CASSQAGWGDSPLHF
>TRBJ2-1|.|TRBV4-1|.
TGCGCCAGCAGCCATCCCCGGGACGGATACAATGAGCAGTTCTTC
CASSHPRDGYNEQFF
>TRBJ2-5|.|TRBV30|TRBD2
TGTGCCTGGAGTCCGACTAGCGGGGGGCGTGGGACCCAGTACTTC
CAWSPTSGGRGTQYF
>TRBJ2-4|once|TRBV30|.
TGTGCCTGGAGTTTGGGGGGAGACATTCAGTACTTC
CAWSLGGDIQYF
>TRBJ2-3|once|TRBV5-1|TRBD2
TGCGCCAGCAGCTTCCTTCGGCGGGAGCAGGCAGATACGCAGTATTTT
CASSFLRREQADTQYF